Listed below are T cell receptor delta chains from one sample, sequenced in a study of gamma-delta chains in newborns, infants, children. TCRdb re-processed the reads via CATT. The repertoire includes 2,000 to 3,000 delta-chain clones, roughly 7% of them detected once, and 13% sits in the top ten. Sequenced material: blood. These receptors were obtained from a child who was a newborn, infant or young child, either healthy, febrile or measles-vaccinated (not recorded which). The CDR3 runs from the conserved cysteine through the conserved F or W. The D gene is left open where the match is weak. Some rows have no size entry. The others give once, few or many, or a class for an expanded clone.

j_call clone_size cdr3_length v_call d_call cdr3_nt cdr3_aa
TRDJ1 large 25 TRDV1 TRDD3 TGTGCTCTTGGGGAACTGCGCCGTCCAGTTCACCTACTGGGGGCCCCTTCCCCCCCTTTGGATAAACTCATCTTT CALGELRRPVHLLGAPSPPLDKLIF
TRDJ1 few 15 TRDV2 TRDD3 TGTGCCTGTGACCCCGTACTGGGGGACACCGACAAACTCATCTTT CACDPVLGDTDKLIF
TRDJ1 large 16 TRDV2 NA TGTGCCTGTGACGCCCTTGGGGCCCCGGACACCGATAAACTCATCTTT CACDALGAPDTDKLIF
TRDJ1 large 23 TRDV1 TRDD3 TGTGCTCTTGGGGAACCTTGGGACGGGGGGCCCAACTACTGGGGGATTCCCACCGATAAACTCATCTTT CALGEPWDGGPNYWGIPTDKLIF
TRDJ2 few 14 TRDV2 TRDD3 TGTGCCTGCGACTTACCGGGGGATACAGCACAACTCTTCTTT CACDLPGDTAQLFF
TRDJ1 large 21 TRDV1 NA TGTGCTCTTGGGGACCAAGGCCTTCCTACGTACTGGGGGATTGGATCCGATAAACTCATCTTT CALGDQGLPTYWGIGSDKLIF
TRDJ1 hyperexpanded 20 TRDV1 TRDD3 TGTGCTCTTGGGGGTATACTTCCTTCCTATTCTGGGGGATACTTCGATAAACTCATCTTT CALGGILPSYSGGYFDKLIF
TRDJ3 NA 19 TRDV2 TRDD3 TGTGCCTGTGACACCGTTGAGGGGATAGACTCCTGGGACACCCGACAGATGTTTTTC CACDTVEGIDSWDTRQMFF
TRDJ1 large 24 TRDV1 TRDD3 TGTGCTCTTGGGAACTGGGCCCAGTTCCTGCTACTGGGGGATACGCGAAAGTACACCGATAAACTCATCTTT CALGNWAQFLLLGDTRKYTDKLIF
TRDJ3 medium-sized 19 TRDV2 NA TGTGCCTGTGACCCGGTGGTGGGGGCCTCCTCCTGGGACACCCGACAGATGTTTTTC CACDPVVGASSWDTRQMFF
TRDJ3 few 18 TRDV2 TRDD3 TGTGCCTGTGACACCGTACGGGGGGATAGCTGGGACACCCGAAAGATGTTTTTC CACDTVRGDSWDTRKMFF
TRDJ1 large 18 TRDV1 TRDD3 TGTGCTCTTGGGGAACTACTCGGGCGTGGGGGATATCCCGATAAACTCATCTTT CALGELLGRGGYPDKLIF
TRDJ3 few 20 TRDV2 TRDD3 TGTGCCTGCGACAACGTACTGGGGGATACCAGCTCCCGGGACACCCGACAGATGTTTTTC CACDNVLGDTSSRDTRQMFF
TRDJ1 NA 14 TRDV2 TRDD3 TGTGCCTGTGTCACCGTGGGGGACACCGATAAACCCATCTTT CACVTVGDTDKPIF
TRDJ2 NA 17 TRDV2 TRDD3 TGTGCCCGTGATTCACTGGGGGATACAGGTTTGACAGCACAACTCTTCTTT CARDSLGDTGLTAQLFF
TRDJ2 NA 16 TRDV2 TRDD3 TGTGCCTGGGTCAGAGACTGGGGGATATTGACAGCAAGACTCTTCTTT CAWVRDWGILTARLFF
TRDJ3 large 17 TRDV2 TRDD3 TGTGCCTGTGACTACTGGGGGAGCTCCTGGGACACCCGACAGATGTTTTTC CACDYWGSSWDTRQMFF
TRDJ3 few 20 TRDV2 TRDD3 TGTGCCTGTGACCCCGTACTGGGGGATACCAGCTCCTGGGACACCCGACAGATGTTTTTC CACDPVLGDTSSWDTRQMFF
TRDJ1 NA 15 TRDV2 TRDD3 TGTGCCTGTGACGTACTGGGGGTCAAAACCGATAAACTCATCTTT CACDVLGVKTDKLIF
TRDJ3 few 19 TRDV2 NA TGTGCCTGTGACGCGAGTACTGGAGCAAAAGCCTGGGACACCCGAAAGATGTTTTTC CACDASTGAKAWDTRKMFF
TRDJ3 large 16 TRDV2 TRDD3 TGTGCCTGTGACGGGATACGCTCCTGGGACACCCGACAGATGTTTTTC CACDGIRSWDTRQMFF
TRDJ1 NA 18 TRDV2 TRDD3 TGTGCCTGTGACCCAGTACTGGGGGATACGCGGAACACCGATAAACTCATCTTT CACDPVLGDTRNTDKLIF
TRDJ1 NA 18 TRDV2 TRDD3 TGTGCCTGTGACCCAGTACTGGGGGATAAGCGGCACACCGATAAACTCATCTTT CACDPVLGDKRHTDKLIF
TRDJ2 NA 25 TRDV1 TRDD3 TGCGCCCTTGGGGAACCCCTCCCCTTCCGGCTACTGGGGGATGTGGTCGTCGTATTCCCCGCACAACTCTTCTTT CALGEPLPFRLLGDVVVVFPAQLFF
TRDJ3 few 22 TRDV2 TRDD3 TGTGCCCGTGACCACGTCATTACTGGGGGATACAACTTTCGCTGGGACACCCGACAGATGTTTTTC CARDHVITGGYNFRWDTRQMFF
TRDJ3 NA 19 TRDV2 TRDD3 TGTGCCTGTGACACCGTACTGGGGGACTATACCTGGGACACCCGACAGATGTTTTTC CACDTVLGDYTWDTRQMFF
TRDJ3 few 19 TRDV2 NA TGTGCCTGTGACGCGCTTACTGGATCAAAAGCCTGGTACACCCGACAGATGTTTTTC CACDALTGSKAWYTRQMFF
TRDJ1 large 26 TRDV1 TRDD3 TGTGCTCTTGGGGAAGCCTTCCCTAAGTTCTCACCCTACTGGGGGATACAGGGGGGGTACACCGATAAACTCATCTTT CALGEAFPKFSPYWGIQGGYTDKLIF
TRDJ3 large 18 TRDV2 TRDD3 TGTGCCTGTGACACCGTACTGGGGGATAGCTGGGACACCCGACAGATGTTTTTC CACDTVLGDSWDTRQMFF
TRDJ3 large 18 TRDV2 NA TGTGCCTGTGACGCCGTAGGGGTTAGCTCCTGGGACACCCGACAGATGTTTTTC CACDAVGVSSWDTRQMFF
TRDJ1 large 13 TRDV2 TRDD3 TGTGCCTGTACTGGGGGATACACCGATAAACTCATCTTT CACTGGYTDKLIF
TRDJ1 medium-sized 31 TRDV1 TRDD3 TGTGCTCTTGGGGACCCCCTCTCCTACGAGTCTTTGATGAATCCTTACTGGGGGATACCCCGCCGGTTACCCTACACCGATAAACTCATCTTT CALGDPLSYESLMNPYWGIPRRLPYTDKLIF
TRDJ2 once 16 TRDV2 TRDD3 TGTGCCTGTGACGCACTGGGGGATACTTTGACCGATAAACTCTTCTTT CACDALGDTLTDKLFF
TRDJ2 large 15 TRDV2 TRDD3 TGTGCCTGTGACAGACTGGGGGGTTTGACAGCACAACTCTTCTTT CACDRLGGLTAQLFF
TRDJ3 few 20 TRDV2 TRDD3 TGTGCCTGTGACCGGACTGGGGGAAACGACCCCTCCTGGGACACCCGAAAGATGTTTTTC CACDRTGGNDPSWDTRKMFF